These 9 T cell receptor beta chains share one sample of origin, sequenced in a study of T cell responses to AZD1222 COVID-19 vaccine. Generated by immunoSEQ multiplex PCR, the TCRdb table keeps only in-frame clones and is missing some. This table holds about 180,000 clones, more than 75% found once. The material was peripheral blood, obtained 28 days after the second AZD1222 dose. All receptors derive from an adult who received the AZD1222 COVID-19 vaccine.

J is TRBJ1-4 and V is TRBV27; the D is unclear. The CDR3 runs 12 residues. With 1 base removed from V and 7 bases from J, the gap between germline ends came to 4 bases. CDR1 is MNHEY and CDR2 is SMNVEV in the germline V gene (reference sequence). The DNA for the CDR3 is TGTGCCAGCAGTTTATATGGTGAAAAACTGTTTTTT. Residues: CASSLYGEKLFF.

DNA for the CDR3: TGTGCCAGCAGCTCCCGGTTTAGCAATGAGCAGTTCTTC. Amino acid sequence: CASSSRFSNEQFF. The chain has TRBV11-1 and TRBJ2-1, with no clear D. The germline V and J ends were trimmed by 4 bases and 6 bases, with 10 bases remaining between them. This CDR3 spans 13 amino acids. CDR1 is SGHAT and CDR2 is FQDESV in the germline V gene (reference sequence).

This clone has a single count. V usage is TRBV19 and J usage is TRBJ1-5; D uncertain. This CDR3 is 14 amino acids long. Trimming pared 4 bases from V and 2 bases from J, leaving 9 bases between. The germline V gene encodes CDR1 LNHDA and CDR2 SQIVND (reference sequence). Here the CDR3 reads CASSTIRGNQPQHF. CDR3 DNA: TGTGCCAGTAGTACTATTCGAGGCAATCAGCCCCAGCATTTT. Combining the CDR3 with reference TRBV19 and TRBJ1-5 gives the whole variable domain DGGITQSPKYLFRKEGQNVTLSCEQNLNHDAMYWYRQDPGQGLRLIYYSQIVNDFQKGDIAEGYSVSREKKESFPLTVTSAQKNPTAFYLCASSTIRGNQPQHFGDGTRLSIL.

This clone occurred once. The gene calls are TRBV28 and TRBJ2-1; either TRBD1 or TRBD2 may supply D (6 bases each). Germline loops: CDR1 MDHEN, CDR2 SYDVKM. Trimming took 1 base from V and 0 from J, leaving 13 bases between them. This CDR3 contains 17 residues. The CDR3 DNA is TGTGCCAGCAGTTTATCCCAAGGGGGGAGCTCCTACAATGAGCAGTTCTTC. Its protein product is CASSLSQGGSSYNEQFF. The whole variable domain, filled in from reference TRBV28 and TRBJ2-1, reads DVKVTQSSRYLVKRTGEKVFLECVQDMDHENMFWYRQDPGLGLRLIYFSYDVKMKEKGDIPEGYSVSREKKERFSLILESASTNQTSMYLCASSLSQGGSSYNEQFFGPGTRLTVL.

The genes are TRBV6-6 and TRBJ2-7; D not certain. Trimming shortened V by 0 bases and J by 1 base, and 4 bases separated the two germline ends. There are 13 residues in the CDR3. Germline-derived CDR1 and CDR2 are MNHNY and SVGAGI (reference sequence). Here the CDR3 DNA reads TGTGCCAGCAGTTACTCGCATTCCTACGAGCAGTACTTC. Translated: CASSYSHSYEQYF.

This rearrangement joins TRBV19 to TRBJ1-3, with a possible D match to TRBD1 (6 bases). This CDR3 comprises 15 residues. Germline CDR1 LNHDA, CDR2 SQIVND (reference sequence). Trimming removed 9 bases at V and 2 bases at J, with 17 bases between. The CDR3 region has the DNA TGTGCCAGCAGATCGGGTGGGGGCACTGGAAACACCATATATTTT. Translating gives CASRSGGGTGNTIYF.

The CDR3 reads CASSQGDRETNEKLFF. In DNA form, the CDR3 reads TGTGCCAGCAGCCAGGGGGACAGGGAAACTAATGAAAAACTGTTTTTT. The chain uses TRBV3-1 (or the pseudogene TRBV3-2) and TRBJ1-4; the match to TRBD1 covers 9 bases. After removal of 3 bases from V and 1 base from J, the junction contained 3 bases not matched to a gene. CDR1 and CDR2 from the germline V gene are LGHDT and YNNKEL (reference sequence). The CDR3 has 16 residues.

This chain links TRBV6-5 with TRBJ1-5; 8 bases agree with TRBD1. V lost 4 bases and J lost 6; bases outside the gene matches: 8. Germline CDR1 is MNHEY and CDR2 is SVGAGI. CDR3 length: 15 residues. For the CDR3, the DNA is TGTGCCAGCAGTTCCCGGACAGGGTCAGGTCAGCCCCAGCATTTT. The encoded protein is CASSSRTGSGQPQHF.

The chain carries TRBV30 and TRBJ1-5; D might be TRBD1 (6 bases). V lost 1 base and J 1 base, leaving 14 bases between the germline ends. The CDR3 contains 16 residues. From germline, CDR1 is GTSNPN and CDR2 SVGIG (reference sequence). The chain's CDR3 is CAWSGEQGWSNQPQHF. The CDR3 DNA is TGTGCCTGGAGTGGGGAACAGGGATGGAGCAATCAGCCCCAGCATTTT.